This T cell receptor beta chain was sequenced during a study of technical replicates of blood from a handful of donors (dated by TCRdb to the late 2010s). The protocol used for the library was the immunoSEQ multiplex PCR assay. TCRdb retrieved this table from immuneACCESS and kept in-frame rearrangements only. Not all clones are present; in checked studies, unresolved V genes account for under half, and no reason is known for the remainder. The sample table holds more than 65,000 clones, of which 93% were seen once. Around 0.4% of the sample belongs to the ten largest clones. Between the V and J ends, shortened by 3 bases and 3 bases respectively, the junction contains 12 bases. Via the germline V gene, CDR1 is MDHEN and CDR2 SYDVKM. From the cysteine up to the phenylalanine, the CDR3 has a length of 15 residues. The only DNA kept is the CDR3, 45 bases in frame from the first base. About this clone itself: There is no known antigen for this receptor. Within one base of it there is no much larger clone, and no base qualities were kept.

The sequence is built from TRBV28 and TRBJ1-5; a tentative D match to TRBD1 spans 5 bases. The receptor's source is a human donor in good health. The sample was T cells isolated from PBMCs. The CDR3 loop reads CASSFTGRSNQPQHF. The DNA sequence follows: TGTGCCAGCAGTTTCACAGGACGGTCCAATCAGCCCCAGCATTTT. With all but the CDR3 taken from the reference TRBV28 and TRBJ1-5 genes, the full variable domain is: DVKVTQSSRYLVKRTGEKVFLECVQDMDHENMFWYRQDPGLGLRLIYFSYDVKMKEKGDIPEGYSVSREKKERFSLILESASTNQTSMYLCASSFTGRSNQPQHFGDGTRLSIL.